Below, 13 T cell receptor beta chains from the same sample are listed, as sequenced in a study of blood T cell repertoires in COVID-19. TCRdb's table, derived via immunoSEQ multiplex PCR, lists solely in-frame clones and lacks some. The data contain around 380,000 clones, about 80% of them seen just once; the ten biggest clones take up 1.1%. The specimen sequenced was peripheral blood. The receptor source for this set is a human donor with acute or convalescent COVID-19. The donor label of this sample is uncertain.

V usage is TRBV19 and J usage is TRBJ2-7; a weak D match, TRBD1 (6 bases). The CDR3 length is 13 residues. Germline V gene sequence: CDR1 LNHDA, CDR2 SQIVND (reference sequence). Trimming removed 6 bases from V and 3 bases from J, with 12 bases in between. CDR3 nucleotides: TGTGCCAGTAGCCCCGGGACACACTACGAGCAGTACTTC. The encoded protein is CASSPGTHYEQYF.

The chain combines TRBV7-8 with TRBJ2-3, with 9 bases that match TRBD1. With 5 bases clipped from V and 5 bases from J, the junction kept 5 bases outside the gene matches. The length of the CDR3 is 14 residues. The V gene's germline CDR1 is SGHVS and CDR2 FQNEAQ. CDR3 sequence reads: CASSKQGAGDTQYF. CDR3 DNA: TGTGCCAGCAGCAAACAGGGGGCGGGAGATACGCAGTATTTT. The full variable domain, in which reference TRBV7-8 and TRBJ2-3 provide the parts outside the CDR3, is GAGVSQSPRYKVAKRGQDVALRCDPISGHVSLFWYQQALGQGPEFLTYFQNEAQLDKSGLPSDRFFAERPEGSVSTLKIQRTQQEDSAVYLCASSKQGAGDTQYFGPGTRLTVL.

V is TRBV2 and J is TRBJ1-6; 7 bases are shared with TRBD1. This CDR3 spans 14 amino acids. The germline gives CDR1 SNHLY, CDR2 FYNNEI. The junction had 4 bases not matched to a gene; V was cut back by 4 bases and J by 7 bases. CDR3 region: CASSVETGNSPLHF. CDR3 nucleotides: TGTGCCAGCAGTGTCGAGACAGGGAATTCACCCCTCCACTTT.

V usage is TRBV19 and J usage is TRBJ2-5; 9 positions match TRBD1. CDR1 and CDR2 (germline): LNHDA, SQIVND (reference sequence). V was pared by 4 bases and J by 4 bases, with 10 bases of the junction left unmatched. The CDR3 loop spans 16 amino acids. Here the CDR3 DNA reads TGTGCCAGTAGTACAACGGGACAGGGAGGCGTAGAGACCCAGTACTTC. This sequence encodes CASSTTGQGGVETQYF.

CDR3 sequence (DNA): TGTGCCACCGGCGGGGGGACAGGGGACTCCGAGCAGTACTTC. This gives the protein CATGGGTGDSEQYF. The chain joins TRBV24-1 to TRBJ2-7; 10 positions match TRBD1. V lost 9 bases, J lost 6 bases, and 10 bases stayed unmatched. CDR1 is KGHDR and CDR2 is SFDVKD in the germline V gene. This CDR3 contains 14 residues.

The J gene is TRBJ1-2, the V gene TRBV19, with 8 bases fitting TRBD1. Germline lookup yields CDR1 LNHDA and CDR2 SQIVND (reference sequence). V shed 7 bases, J shed 4 bases, and the junction held 2 bases outside the gene matches. The CDR3 has 12 amino acids. Here the CDR3 reads CASTQGAYGYTF. Here the CDR3 DNA reads TGTGCCAGTACCCAGGGGGCCTATGGCTACACCTTC. The whole variable domain, filled in from reference TRBV19 and TRBJ1-2, reads DGGITQSPKYLFRKEGQNVTLSCEQNLNHDAMYWYRQDPGQGLRLIYYSQIVNDFQKGDIAEGYSVSREKKESFPLTVTSAQKNPTAFYLCASTQGAYGYTFGSGTRLTVV.

CDR3 coding DNA: TGTGCCTTATTATCAGGCAACACTGAAGCTTTCTTT. It yields the protein CALLSGNTEAFF. The rearrangement uses TRBV30 and TRBJ1-1, with D uncertain. Trimming left V 7 bases short and J 2 bases short, with 11 bases between. The CDR3 has 12 amino acids. CDR1 GTSNPN and CDR2 SVGIG come from the germline V gene (reference sequence). The whole variable domain, filled in from reference TRBV30 and TRBJ1-1, reads SQTIHQWPATLVQPVGSPLSLECTVEGTSNPNLYWYRQAAGRGLQLLFYSVGIGQISSEVPQNLSASRPQDRQFILSSKKLLLSDSGFYLCALLSGNTEAFFGQGTRLTVV.

The chain employs TRBV6-1 and TRBJ2-5; TRBD1 aligns across 9 bases. Germline CDR1 reads MNHNS; CDR2 reads SASEGT. The CDR3 sequence is 16 residues long. The J segment lost 6 bases and the V segment lost 2 bases, leaving 10 bases of the junction unmatched. The DNA of the CDR3 is TGTGCCAGCAGTGAACGATGGACAGGGGCTGGGCAGACCCAGTACTTC. Translation gives CASSERWTGAGQTQYF.

The chain joins TRBV5-5 to TRBJ2-3, with a tentative D call TRBD1 (6 bases). The germline CDR1 and CDR2 sequences are SGHKS and YYEKEE (reference sequence). V lost 5 bases, J lost 4 bases, and 14 bases lay in between. This CDR3 has 14 amino acids. The CDR3 spells CASSRTVDADTQYF. DNA of the CDR3: TGTGCCAGCAGTAGGACAGTCGATGCAGATACGCAGTATTTT.

This clone was seen more than once but under ten times. V gene TRBV30 combines with J gene TRBJ2-1; TRBD2 aligns across 12 bases. Germline assignment: CDR1 GTSNPN and CDR2 SVGIG (reference sequence). This CDR3 comprises 17 residues. Trimming removed 6 bases from V and 9 bases from J; junction bases left unmatched: 18. The CDR3 region is CACSRTSGTVKNSEQFF. The CDR3, as DNA: TGTGCCTGTAGCCGGACTAGCGGGACTGTTAAGAACAGTGAGCAGTTCTTC. Together with reference TRBV30 and TRBJ2-1, the CDR3 gives the full variable domain: SQTIHQWPATLVQPVGSPLSLECTVEGTSNPNLYWYRQAAGRGLQLLFYSVGIGQISSEVPQNLSASRPQDRQFILSSKKLLLSDSGFYLCACSRTSGTVKNSEQFFGPGTRLTVL.

The rearrangement uses TRBV7-8 and TRBJ1-1; D is undetermined. Germline V gene sequence: CDR1 SGHVS, CDR2 FQNEAQ. The CDR3 extends over 14 amino acids. Trimming took off 5 bases at V and 5 bases at J, with 15 bases between the two ends. The CDR3 is CASSAVPGVTEAFF. The CDR3 DNA reads as TGTGCCAGCAGCGCCGTCCCGGGAGTAACTGAAGCTTTCTTT.

The chain joins TRBV12-3 or TRBV12-4 to TRBJ1-2, with TRBD1 as a possible D gene (5 bases). The length of the CDR3 is 13 residues. The V end lost 6 bases, the J end lost 4 bases, and 12 bases lay between the germline ends. The CDR3 coding sequence is TGTGCCAGCAGGGCAGGGCAGCTCTATGGCTACACCTTC. This codes for CASRAGQLYGYTF.

J is TRBJ1-2 and V is TRBV28; 7 bases agree with TRBD1. The J segment lost 4 bases and the V segment lost 5 bases, leaving 4 bases of the junction unmatched. This CDR3 is built from 13 residues. Germline CDR1 reads MDHEN; CDR2 reads SYDVKM. CDR3 sequence (DNA): TGTGCCAGCAGTCCCGGGACAGTCTATGGCTACACCTTC. This sequence encodes CASSPGTVYGYTF.